The rows below give T cell receptor beta chains drawn from one sample of a study of blood T cell repertoires in COVID-19. Only in-frame clones appear in the TCRdb table, and some are missing; sequencing was by immunoSEQ multiplex PCR. This repertoire shows over 100,000 clones, over 70% found once; its top ten account for almost 4.5%. Sequencing input: peripheral blood. The receptors derive from a human donor in a cohort sampled during active or convalescent COVID-19. The CDR3 runs from the conserved cysteine through the conserved F or W. The order of the fields is clone size, D gene, CDR3 length, V gene, J gene, CDR3 protein, CDR3 DNA. The D gene is left open where the match is weak. The size of a clone is reported for some rows only, either as once, few or many, or as a class for expanded clones.

-	-	16	TRBV19	TRBJ1-2	CASSGERGRGYYGYTF	TGTGCCAGTAGTGGGGAACGAGGAAGGGGTTACTATGGCTACACCTTC
-	-	17	TRBV29-1	TRBJ1-2	CSVAQKGVQTTNYGYTF	TGCAGCGTTGCCCAAAAGGGGGTCCAGACAACTAACTATGGCTACACCTTC
once	-	13	TRBV6-2/TRBV6-3	TRBJ1-1	CASRPNMNTEAFF	TGTGCCAGCAGACCTAACATGAACACTGAAGCTTTCTTT
-	TRBD2	14	TRBV15	TRBJ2-7	CATSPSGKSYEQYF	TGTGCCACCAGCCCTAGCGGGAAATCCTACGAGCAGTACTTC
-	-	15	TRBV7-3	TRBJ2-2	CASSLGLSSTGELFF	TGTGCCAGCAGCTTGGGACTGTCGAGCACCGGGGAGCTGTTTTTT
-	TRBD2	18	TRBV4-1	TRBJ2-1	CASRPGLAGEGYYNEQFF	TGCGCCAGCAGACCTGGACTAGCGGGAGAAGGGTATTACAATGAGCAGTTCTTC
-	-	14	TRBV30	TRBJ1-2	CAWSTPGGYYGYTF	TGTGCCTGGAGTACTCCGGGGGGATACTATGGCTACACCTTC
-	TRBD2	17	TRBV19	TRBJ2-3	CASRTGTSGVLTDTQYF	TGTGCCAGTAGGACCGGGACTAGCGGGGTCCTCACAGATACGCAGTATTTT
-	TRBD1	14	TRBV6-5	TRBJ2-7	CASSRTGAPYEQYF	TGTGCCAGCAGTCGTACAGGGGCTCCCTACGAGCAGTACTTC
-	-	15	TRBV18	TRBJ1-3	CASSRDSGSGNTIYF	TGTGCCAGCTCGCGGGACTCCGGTTCTGGAAACACCATATATTTT
few	-	15	TRBV5-6	TRBJ2-7	CASSLGLQMGYEQYF	TGTGCCAGCAGCTTGGGACTCCAAATGGGCTACGAGCAGTACTTC
-	TRBD1	15	TRBV12-5	TRBJ2-1	CASGLTGVSYNEQFF	TGTGCTAGTGGTTTGACAGGGGTCTCCTACAATGAGCAGTTCTTC
-	-	13	TRBV2	TRBJ2-7	CASSEAGDFEQYF	TGTGCCAGCAGTGAAGCCGGGGATTTCGAGCAGTACTTC
-	TRBD1	13	TRBV19	TRBJ2-5	CASSSGGVETQYF	TGTGCCAGTAGTTCAGGGGGCGTGGAGACCCAGTACTTC
-	TRBD2	15	TRBV19	TRBJ2-1	CASSTAWTSGGLLFF	TGTGCCAGTAGTACGGCGTGGACTAGCGGGGGGTTATTGTTCTTC
-	TRBD2	21	TRBV9	TRBJ2-4	CASSVDKGLAGPVLAKNIQYF	TGTGCCAGCAGCGTAGATAAGGGACTAGCGGGTCCGGTCCTAGCCAAAAACATTCAGTACTTC
-	-	19	TRBV6-1	TRBJ2-6	CASSAPPLGGGSGANVLTF	TGTGCCAGCAGTGCACCCCCTTTGGGAGGGGGGAGTGGGGCCAACGTCCTGACTTTC
-	TRBD1	12	TRBV6-4	TRBJ1-2	CASSGDRGGYTF	TGTGCCAGCAGTGGTGACAGGGGAGGCTACACCTTC
few	-	15	TRBV2	TRBJ2-1	CASKVDSLSYNEQFF	TGTGCCAGCAAAGTGGACAGTTTGTCCTACAATGAGCAGTTCTTC
-	TRBD1	16	TRBV19	TRBJ2-2	CASSTRQGTNTGELFF	TGTGCCAGTAGTACCCGACAGGGTACGAACACCGGGGAGCTGTTTTTT
once	TRBD1	18	TRBV23-1	TRBJ2-1	CASGYGQGADGSYNEQFF	TGCGCCAGCGGGTATGGACAGGGGGCGGATGGTTCCTACAATGAGCAGTTCTTC
-	-	11	TRBV12-3/TRBV12-4	TRBJ2-3	CASSRADTQYF	TGTGCCAGCAGCAGGGCAGATACGCAGTATTTT
once	TRBD1	14	TRBV6-5	TRBJ1-5	CASAGGQVNQPQHF	TGTGCCAGTGCCGGCGGACAGGTCAATCAGCCCCAGCATTTT
-	-	15	TRBV6-5	TRBJ2-1	CASRGGVTAYNEQFF	TGTGCCAGCAGAGGAGGCGTCACGGCCTACAATGAGCAGTTCTTC
once	TRBD1	15	TRBV5-8	TRBJ2-7	CASSWRVQGAGEQYF	TGTGCCAGCAGCTGGAGGGTTCAGGGGGCTGGAGAGCAGTACTTC
-	-	13	TRBV11-2	TRBJ2-3	CASSFRVGDTQYF	TGTGCCAGCAGCTTCCGGGTGGGAGATACGCAGTATTTT
few	TRBD1	16	TRBV11-2	TRBJ1-1	CASSLVRTGGITEAFF	TGTGCCAGCAGCTTAGTCCGGACAGGGGGCATCACTGAAGCTTTCTTT
-	-	15	TRBV11-3	TRBJ2-3	CASSKGVSGTDTQYF	TGTGCCAGCAGCAAAGGGGTATCAGGTACAGATACGCAGTATTTT
-	TRBD2	19	TRBV6-2/TRBV6-3	TRBJ2-2	CASSYSTVWREADTGELFF	TGTGCCAGCAGTTACTCCACGGTTTGGCGGGAGGCGGACACCGGGGAGCTGTTTTTT
-	TRBD1	14	TRBV19	TRBJ2-5	CASSQGATRETQYF	TGTGCCAGTAGTCAGGGGGCCACAAGAGAGACCCAGTACTTC
-	-	14	TRBV21-1	TRBJ2-7	CASSPRDSIYEQYF	TGTGCCAGCAGCCCCCGGGACAGCATCTACGAGCAGTACTTC
-	-	14	TRBV9	TRBJ2-7	CASSVAGTTYEQYF	TGTGCCAGCAGCGTAGCCGGAACTACCTACGAGCAGTACTTC
-	-	12	TRBV5-1	TRBJ1-2	CASGDLSYGYTF	TGCGCCAGCGGGGACTTAAGCTATGGCTACACCTTC
-	-	12	TRBV12-3/TRBV12-4	TRBJ2-1	CASSTGTREQFF	TGTGCCAGCAGTACAGGGACGCGTGAGCAGTTCTTC
-	TRBD2	14	TRBV5-1	TRBJ2-1	CASSILAGYNEQFF	TGCGCCAGCAGCATACTAGCGGGGTACAATGAGCAGTTCTTC
once	-	15	TRBV4-2	TRBJ1-2	CASSLQSTYTYGYTF	TGTGCCAGCAGCCTCCAATCGACATATACCTATGGCTACACCTTC
-	-	15	TRBV28	TRBJ1-2	CASSLGRGSNYGYTF	TGTGCCAGCAGTTTAGGCCGGGGAAGTAACTATGGCTACACCTTC
few	-	15	TRBV6-1	TRBJ1-5	CASSEKFLLNQPQHF	TGTGCCAGCAGTGAAAAATTCCTCCTCAATCAGCCCCAGCATTTT
-	-	14	TRBV5-6	TRBJ1-5	CASSSTGRNQPQHF	TGTGCCAGCAGCTCGACAGGACGCAATCAGCCCCAGCATTTT